The 21 T cell receptor beta chains given below trace back to one sample, sequenced in a study of cytomegalovirus exposure and HLA in healthy donors. Both 60 Vbeta primers and 13 Jbeta primers went into the PCR. Generated by immunoSEQ multiplex PCR, the TCRdb table keeps only in-frame clones and is missing some. The sample records about 93,000 clones, over 75% being singletons. Material for sequencing was PBMCs. Receptor source: a man aged 50 to 59 in good health and CMV-seronegative.

The chain couples TRBV2 to TRBJ2-5, with a weak D call TRBD1 (6 bases). Trimming removed 5 bases at V and 5 bases at J, with 12 bases between. The germline gives CDR1 SNHLY, CDR2 FYNNEI. The CDR3 covers 13 residues. CDR3 DNA sequence: TGTGCCAGCAGTCAACAGGGTACCGAGACCCAGTACTTC. This sequence encodes CASSQQGTETQYF. Supplemented by reference TRBV2 and TRBJ2-5, the full variable domain reads EPEVTQTPSHQVTQMGQEVILRCVPISNHLYFYWYRQILGQKVEFLVSFYNNEISEKSEIFDDQFSVERPDGSNFTLKIRSTKLEDSAMYFCASSQQGTETQYFGPGTRLLVL.

The chain uses TRBV7-2 and TRBJ2-1; no definite D call. The V gene's germline CDR1 is SGHTA and CDR2 FQGNSA. Trimming took 1 base from V and 12 from J, leaving 10 bases between them. The length of the CDR3 is 12 residues. The CDR3 DNA sequence: TGTGCCAGCAGCTTAGGGCACCTTCGGCAGTTCTTC. This codes for CASSLGHLRQFF.

CDR3 region: CSVAPGTGIQETQYF. The DNA for the CDR3 is TGCAGCGTCGCCCCCGGGACAGGGATCCAAGAGACCCAGTACTTC. The chain joins TRBV29-1 to TRBJ2-5, with TRBD1 matching 9 bases. V trimming: 6 bases; J trimming: 1 base; junction bases outside the gene matches: 9. The CDR3 contains 15 residues. Germline V gene sequence: CDR1 SQVTM, CDR2 ANQGSEA.

This clone has a handful of counts. This chain joins TRBV10-1 and TRBJ2-5; tentatively, D is TRBD2 (6 bases). The CDR3 consists of 13 residues. Germline V gene sequence: CDR1 WNHNN, CDR2 SYGVQD (reference sequence). The germline V and J ends were trimmed by 4 bases and 4 bases, with 10 bases remaining between them. The CDR3 spells CASSGGVGETQYF. DNA for the CDR3: TGCGCCAGCAGTGGGGGGGTCGGAGAGACCCAGTACTTC.

The J gene is TRBJ1-2, the V gene TRBV6-5; 10 bases match TRBD1. Germline trimming cut 2 bases from V and 3 bases from J; bases unmatched to any gene: 0. The germline V gene encodes CDR1 MNHEY and CDR2 SVGAGI. CDR3 size: 14 residues. CDR3 in amino acids: CASSYGTGDYGYTF. CDR3 coding DNA: TGTGCCAGCAGTTACGGGACAGGGGACTATGGCTACACCTTC.

The rearrangement links TRBV19 to TRBJ2-7; D gene ambiguous. Germline V gene sequence: CDR1 LNHDA, CDR2 SQIVND (reference sequence). CDR3 size: 15 residues. The V end was cut by 2 bases, the J end by 2 bases, with 13 bases between. CDR3 sequence reads: CASSIFSGETYEQYF. CDR3 DNA sequence: TGTGCCAGTAGTATATTTTCCGGAGAGACCTACGAGCAGTACTTC.

This clone was seen a handful of times. The CDR3 DNA follows: TGTGCCAGCAGTGCCGGACTAGCGGGAGGTAACTACGAGCAGTACTTC. This translates into CASSAGLAGGNYEQYF. This chain uses TRBV28 with TRBJ2-7, with 14 bases matching TRBD2. The CDR3 has 16 amino acids. Unmatched junction bases numbered 6, after V lost 5 bases and J lost 3 bases. Germline-derived CDR1 and CDR2 are MDHEN and SYDVKM.

The chain recombines TRBV18 with TRBJ2-5; TRBD1 agrees at 7 bases. The J call may be faulty, since TRBJ2-7 better matches the DNA end. The CDR3 is 16 residues long. Germline CDR1 is KGHSH and CDR2 is LQKENI. DNA of the CDR3: TGTGCCAGCTCACCACTGGGACAGCTGAGCTCCTACGAGCAGTACTTC. Translation: CASSPLGQLSSYEQYF.

The chain has TRBV19 and TRBJ1-1; no clear D gene. CDR1 and CDR2 (germline): LNHDA, SQIVND (reference sequence). The V and J ends lost 5 bases and 6 bases respectively, with 22 bases between them. CDR3 length equals 16 residues. CDR3 coding DNA: TGTGCCAGTAGTCCCAGCCTCCCTGCGGGGTGGTCTGAAGCTTTCTTT. It codes for CASSPSLPAGWSEAFF.

The genes are TRBV5-8 and TRBJ2-1, with 10 bases fitting TRBD2. The germline V gene encodes CDR1 SGHTS and CDR2 YDEGEE. V gave up 0 bases and J gave up 7 bases; unmatched junction bases: 4. The CDR3 is 15 residues long. In nucleotides, the CDR3 is TGTGCCAGCAGCTTGGTTCTAGCGGGAGTAAATGAGCAGTTCTTC. Its translation is CASSLVLAGVNEQFF.

This clone was counted only a few times. The chain employs TRBV11-3 and TRBJ1-1; D not resolved. Trimming removed 5 bases at V and 1 base at J, with 11 bases between. Germline lookup yields CDR1 SGHNT and CDR2 YENEEA. The CDR3 length is 14 residues. CDR3 sequence: CASSPGRGNTEAFF. In DNA form, the CDR3 reads TGTGCCAGCAGCCCCGGACGGGGGAACACTGAAGCTTTCTTT.

This clone was seen a handful of times. The chain joins TRBV6-1 to TRBJ1-5, with TRBD1 matching over 9 bases. Germline loops: CDR1 MNHNS, CDR2 SASEGT. V dropped 2 bases and J dropped 6; count of bases not matched to a gene: 5. The CDR3 has 15 amino acids. CDR3 nucleotides: TGTGCCAGCAGTGAACCCCGGACAGGGGTTCAGCCCCAGCATTTT. As protein: CASSEPRTGVQPQHF.

V and J are TRBV4-1 and TRBJ2-3; 9 positions agree with TRBD1. The V gene end was trimmed by 5 bases and the J gene end by 3 bases; junction bases not matched to a gene: 6. Germline loops: CDR1 MGHRA, CDR2 YSYEKL. This CDR3 is built from 15 residues. CDR3 sequence (DNA): TGCGCCAGCAGCGCCGGACAGGGGTCTACAGATACGCAGTATTTT. Amino acid sequence: CASSAGQGSTDTQYF.

J is TRBJ2-1 and V is TRBV9; 12 nucleotides align to TRBD2. This CDR3 contains 15 residues. Germline V lookup: CDR1 SGDLS, CDR2 YYNGEE. The J segment lost 6 bases and the V segment lost 4 bases, leaving 5 bases of the junction unmatched. This CDR3 reads CASSLGTSGRNEQFF. The CDR3 bases are TGTGCCAGCAGCTTGGGGACTAGCGGGCGCAATGAGCAGTTCTTC. Full variable domain (missing parts from reference TRBV9 and TRBJ2-1): DSGVTQTPKHLITATGQRVTLRCSPRSGDLSVYWYQQSLDQGLQFLIQYYNGEERAKGNILERFSAQQFPDLHSELNLSSLELGDSALYFCASSLGTSGRNEQFFGPGTRLTVL.

The rearrangement uses TRBV9 and TRBJ2-3; D is possibly TRBD1 (5 bases). CDR1 is SGDLS and CDR2 is YYNGEE in the germline V gene. V dropped 3 bases and J dropped 0 bases, with 11 bases sitting between them. The CDR3 spans 15 residues. CDR3 bases: TGTGCCAGCAGCGGGGGCTCTTGGAGCACAGATACGCAGTATTTT. It yields the protein CASSGGSWSTDTQYF.

The chain joins TRBV19 to TRBJ2-1, with a tentative D call TRBD2 (6 bases). V was shortened by 4 bases and J by 2 bases, with 15 bases between the two germline ends. CDR1 and CDR2 (germline): LNHDA, SQIVND (reference sequence). This CDR3 region has 16 residues. The CDR3 sequence: CASSTLRDSAYNEQFF. CDR3 DNA sequence: TGTGCCAGTAGTACGCTCCGGGACTCAGCCTACAATGAGCAGTTCTTC.

The sample holds one count of this clone. This chain joins TRBV7-3 and TRBJ2-2; D perhaps matches TRBD1 (6 bases). Between the trimmed V and J ends, which lost 3 bases and 6 bases, there was a span of 11 bases. Germline assignment: CDR1 SGHTA and CDR2 FQGTGA. The CDR3 sequence is 14 residues long. CDR3 protein: CASSFSEGAGELFF. The CDR3 DNA sequence: TGTGCCAGCAGCTTTTCCGAGGGGGCCGGGGAGCTGTTTTTT.

The chain combines TRBV6-1 with TRBJ1-3; TRBD1 matches 7 bases. V was clipped by 3 bases and J by 3 bases; unmatched bases: 5. Germline loops: CDR1 MNHNS, CDR2 SASEGT. The CDR3 is made up of 15 amino acids. CDR3 bases: TGTGCCAGCAGTGAGACAGGGTTCGGTGGAAACACCATATATTTT. It codes for CASSETGFGGNTIYF.

CDR3 DNA: TGCGCCAGCAGCTTTATCGAGGCGGCCAGTGGCACCGGGGAGCTGTTTTTT. It translates to CASSFIEAASGTGELFF. V usage is TRBV5-1 and J usage is TRBJ2-2; D unresolved. The germline V gene has CDR1 SGHRS and CDR2 YFSETQ. The V and J ends lost 2 bases and 4 bases respectively, with 18 bases between them. The CDR3 runs to 17 residues.

This clone was counted between two and nine times. At one of its ends the junction is not consistent with the germline gene, which may arise from a read error. The chain uses TRBV7-7 and TRBJ2-5, with 13 bases matching TRBD2. Germline V lookup: CDR1 SSHAT, CDR2 FNYEAQ (reference sequence). The CDR3 runs 15 residues. This CDR3 is CASSYGTSGMETQYF. In DNA, the CDR3 is TGTGCTAGCAGCTATGGGACTAGCGGGATGGAGACCCAGTACTTC.

This rearrangement joins TRBV5-1 to TRBJ1-1; D is ambiguous. This CDR3 region has 14 residues. Trimming left V 3 bases short and J 1 base short, with 10 bases between. Germline CDR1 and CDR2: SGHRS and YFSETQ. CDR3 sequence reads: CASSSVPGNTEAFF. The CDR3 DNA reads as TGCGCCAGCAGCTCCGTACCAGGGAACACTGAAGCTTTCTTT.